The sequence of this T cell receptor beta chain was determined in a study of blood T cell repertoires in COVID-19. Turning to the study itself: Samples of COVID-19 (acute and convalescent) were obtained from the United States, Italy and Spain.

Germline-derived CDR1 and CDR2 are MNHEY and SMNVEV (reference sequence). Trimming took off 2 bases at V and 0 bases at J, with 8 bases between the two ends. The CDR3 runs to 15 residues. In this sample, this clone turned up once. Sequencing was performed with immunoSEQ multiplex PCR; in TCRdb, only in-frame clones are kept and a portion is missing. Of under 200,000 clones detected, roughly nine tenths appear once; the ten largest clones hold roughly 21%. The genes are TRBV27 and TRBJ1-5; D not resolved. This clonotype was obtained from a man between 60 and 75 years old with active or convalescent COVID-19. The sample consisted of peripheral blood. CDR3 sequence: CASSLGPSSNQPQHF. DNA for the CDR3: TGTGCCAGCAGTTTAGGGCCATCTAGCAATCAGCCCCAGCATTTT.